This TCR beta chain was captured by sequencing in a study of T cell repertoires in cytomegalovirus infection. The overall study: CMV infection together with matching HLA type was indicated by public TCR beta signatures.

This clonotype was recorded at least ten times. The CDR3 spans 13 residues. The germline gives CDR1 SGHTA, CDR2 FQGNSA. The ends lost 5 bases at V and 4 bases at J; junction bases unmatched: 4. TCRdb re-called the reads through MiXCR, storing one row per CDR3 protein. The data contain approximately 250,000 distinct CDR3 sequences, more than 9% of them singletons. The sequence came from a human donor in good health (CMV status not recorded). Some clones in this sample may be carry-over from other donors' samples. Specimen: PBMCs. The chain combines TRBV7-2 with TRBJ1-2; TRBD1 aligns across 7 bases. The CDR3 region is CASSRDSIYGYTF. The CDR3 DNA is TGTGCCAGCAGCCGGGACAGCATCTATGGCTACACCTTC.